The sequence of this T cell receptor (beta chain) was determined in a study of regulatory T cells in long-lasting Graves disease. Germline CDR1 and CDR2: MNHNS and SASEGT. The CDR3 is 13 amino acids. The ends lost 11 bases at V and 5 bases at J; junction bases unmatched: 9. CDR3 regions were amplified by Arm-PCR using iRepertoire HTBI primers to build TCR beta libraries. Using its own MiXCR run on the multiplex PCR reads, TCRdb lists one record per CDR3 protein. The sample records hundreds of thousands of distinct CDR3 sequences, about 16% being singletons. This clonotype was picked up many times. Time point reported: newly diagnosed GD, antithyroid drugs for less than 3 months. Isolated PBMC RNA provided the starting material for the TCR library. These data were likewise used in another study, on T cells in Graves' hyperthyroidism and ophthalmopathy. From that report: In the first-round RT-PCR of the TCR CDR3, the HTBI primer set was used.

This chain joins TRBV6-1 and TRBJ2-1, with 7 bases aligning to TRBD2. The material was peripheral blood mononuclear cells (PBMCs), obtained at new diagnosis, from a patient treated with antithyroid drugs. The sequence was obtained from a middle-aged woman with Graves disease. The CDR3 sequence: CAARGVGNNEQFF. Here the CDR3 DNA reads TGTGCCGCCCGGGGGGTTGGAAACAATGAGCAGTTCTTC.